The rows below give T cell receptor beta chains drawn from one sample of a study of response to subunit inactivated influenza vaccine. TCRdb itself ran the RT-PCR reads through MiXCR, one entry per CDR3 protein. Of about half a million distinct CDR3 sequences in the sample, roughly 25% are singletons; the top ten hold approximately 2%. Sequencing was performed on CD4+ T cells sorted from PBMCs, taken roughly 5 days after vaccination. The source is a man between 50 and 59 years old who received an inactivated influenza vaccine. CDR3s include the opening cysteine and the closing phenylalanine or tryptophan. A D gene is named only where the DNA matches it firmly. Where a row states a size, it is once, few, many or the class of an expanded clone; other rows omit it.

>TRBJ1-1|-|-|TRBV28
CASSSGQRVTEAFF
TGTGCCAGCAGTTCTGGACAAAGAGTCACTGAAGCTTTCTTT
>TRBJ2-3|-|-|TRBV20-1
CSALPSDHGDTQYF
TGCAGTGCTTTACCTTCGGACCACGGGGATACGCAGTATTTT
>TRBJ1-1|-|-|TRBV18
CASSPSHDVRAEAFF
TGTGCCAGCTCACCAAGTCATGACGTCAGGGCTGAAGCTTTCTTT
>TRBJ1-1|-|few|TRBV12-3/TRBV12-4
CASSTLGTVNTEAFF
TGTGCCAGCAGTACCCTCGGGACGGTGAACACTGAAGCTTTCTTT
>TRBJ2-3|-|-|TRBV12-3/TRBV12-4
CASRKTQWERRTDTQYF
TGTGCCAGCAGAAAGACTCAGTGGGAGAGGCGCACAGATACGCAGTATTTT
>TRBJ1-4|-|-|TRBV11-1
CASSPGTPFNATNEKLFF
TGTGCCAGCAGCCCCGGGACACCGTTTAATGCAACTAATGAAAAACTGTTTTTT
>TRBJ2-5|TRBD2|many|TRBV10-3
CAIAPASGSLSETQYF
TGTGCCATCGCACCGGCTAGCGGGAGTTTGTCCGAGACCCAGTACTTC
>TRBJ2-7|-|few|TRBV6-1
CASRNPGGAYEQYF
TGTGCCAGCAGAAACCCCGGGGGCGCATACGAGCAGTACTTC
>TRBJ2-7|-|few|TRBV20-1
CSAPLNSYEQYF
TGCAGTGCTCCACTAAACTCCTACGAGCAGTACTTC
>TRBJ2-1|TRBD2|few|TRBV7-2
CASSLGTSGSSYNEQFF
TGTGCCAGCAGCCTTGGGACTAGCGGGAGCTCCTACAATGAGCAGTTCTTC
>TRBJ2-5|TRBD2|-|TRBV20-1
CSAPKREGFETQYF
TGCAGTGCCCCGAAGCGGGAGGGTTTCGAGACCCAGTACTTC
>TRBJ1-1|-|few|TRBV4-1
CASSQEGALNTEAFF
TGCGCCAGCAGCCAAGAAGGGGCCCTGAACACTGAAGCTTTCTTT